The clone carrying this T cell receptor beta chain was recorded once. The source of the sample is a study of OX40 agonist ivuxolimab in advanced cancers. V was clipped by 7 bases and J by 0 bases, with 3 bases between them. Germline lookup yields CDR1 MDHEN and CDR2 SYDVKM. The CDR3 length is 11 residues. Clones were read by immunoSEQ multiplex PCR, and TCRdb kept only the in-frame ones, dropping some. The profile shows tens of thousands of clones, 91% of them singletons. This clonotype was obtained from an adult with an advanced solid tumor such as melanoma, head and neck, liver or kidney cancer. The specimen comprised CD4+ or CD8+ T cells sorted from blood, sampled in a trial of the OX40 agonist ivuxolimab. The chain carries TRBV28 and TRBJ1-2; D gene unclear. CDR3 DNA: TGTGCCAGCAACGCTAACTATGGCTACACCTTC. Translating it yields CASNANYGYTF.